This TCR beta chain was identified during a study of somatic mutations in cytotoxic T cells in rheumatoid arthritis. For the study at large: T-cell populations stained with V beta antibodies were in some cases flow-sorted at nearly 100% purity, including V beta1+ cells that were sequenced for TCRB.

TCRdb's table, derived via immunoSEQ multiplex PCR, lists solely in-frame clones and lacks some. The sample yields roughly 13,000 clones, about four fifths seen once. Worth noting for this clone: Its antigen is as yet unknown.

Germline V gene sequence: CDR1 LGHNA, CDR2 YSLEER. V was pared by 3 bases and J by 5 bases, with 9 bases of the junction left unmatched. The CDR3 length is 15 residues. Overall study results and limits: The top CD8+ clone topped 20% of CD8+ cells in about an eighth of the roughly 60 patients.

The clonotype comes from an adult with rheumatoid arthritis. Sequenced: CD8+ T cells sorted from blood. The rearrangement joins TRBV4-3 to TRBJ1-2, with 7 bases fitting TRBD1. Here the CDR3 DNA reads TGCGCCAGCAGCCATACGACAGGGACGCGGTATGGCTACACCTTC. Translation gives CASSHTTGTRYGYTF.